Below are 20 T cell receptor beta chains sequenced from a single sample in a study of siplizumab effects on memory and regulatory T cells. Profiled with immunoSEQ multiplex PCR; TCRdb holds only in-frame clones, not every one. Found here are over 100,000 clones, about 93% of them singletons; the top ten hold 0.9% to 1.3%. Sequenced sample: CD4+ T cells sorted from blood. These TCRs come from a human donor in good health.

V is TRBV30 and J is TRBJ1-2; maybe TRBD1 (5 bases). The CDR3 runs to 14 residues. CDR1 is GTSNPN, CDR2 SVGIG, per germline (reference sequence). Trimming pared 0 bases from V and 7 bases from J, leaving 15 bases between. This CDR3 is CAWSVFGSGGGYTF. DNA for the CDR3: TGTGCCTGGAGTGTCTTTGGGTCCGGGGGTGGCTACACCTTC.

CDR3 protein: CASSYRRAGTEAFF. The CDR3 DNA reads as TGTGCCAGCAGTTATAGGAGGGCTGGCACTGAAGCTTTCTTT. The J gene is TRBJ1-1, the V gene TRBV6-5; D is unresolved. CDR1 is MNHEY, CDR2 SVGAGI, per germline. Trimming cost V 3 bases and J 4 bases, with 12 bases left between them. This CDR3 region has 14 residues.

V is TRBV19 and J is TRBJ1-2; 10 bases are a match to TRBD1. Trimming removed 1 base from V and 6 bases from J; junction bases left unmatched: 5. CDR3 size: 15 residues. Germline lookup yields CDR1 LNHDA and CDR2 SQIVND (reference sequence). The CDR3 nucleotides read TGTGCCAGTAGTATAGCGGAAGGGACAGGGGATGGCTACACCTTC. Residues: CASSIAEGTGDGYTF. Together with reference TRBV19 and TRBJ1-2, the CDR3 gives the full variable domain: DGGITQSPKYLFRKEGQNVTLSCEQNLNHDAMYWYRQDPGQGLRLIYYSQIVNDFQKGDIAEGYSVSREKKESFPLTVTSAQKNPTAFYLCASSIAEGTGDGYTFGSGTRLTVV.

The CDR3: CASSLTFSYEQYF. In DNA form, the CDR3 reads TGTGCCAGCAGCTTAACCTTCAGCTACGAGCAGTACTTC. This sequence joins TRBV7-9 and TRBJ2-7; D is ambiguous. Germline loops: CDR1 SEHNR, CDR2 FQNEAQ (reference sequence). CDR3 size: 13 residues. Trimming removed 2 bases from V and 3 bases from J, with 8 bases in between. Combining the CDR3 with reference TRBV7-9 and TRBJ2-7 gives the whole variable domain DTGVSQNPRHKITKRGQNVTFRCDPISEHNRLYWYRQTLGQGPEFLTYFQNEAQLEKSRLLSDRFSAERPKGSFSTLEIQRTEQGDSAMYLCASSLTFSYEQYFGPGTRLTVT.

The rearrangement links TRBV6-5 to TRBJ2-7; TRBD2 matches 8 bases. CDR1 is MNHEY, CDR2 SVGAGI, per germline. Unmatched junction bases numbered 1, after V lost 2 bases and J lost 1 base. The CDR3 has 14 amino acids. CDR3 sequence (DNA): TGTGCCAGCAGTTACACGGGGGGGTCCTACGAGCAGTACTTC. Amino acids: CASSYTGGSYEQYF.

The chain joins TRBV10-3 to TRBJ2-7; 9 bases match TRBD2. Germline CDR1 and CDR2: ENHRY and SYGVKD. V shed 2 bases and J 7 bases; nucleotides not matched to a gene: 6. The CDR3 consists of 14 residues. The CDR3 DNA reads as TGTGCCATCAGTGAGGTAGCGGGAGCCCGGGAGCAGTACTTC. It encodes CAISEVAGAREQYF.

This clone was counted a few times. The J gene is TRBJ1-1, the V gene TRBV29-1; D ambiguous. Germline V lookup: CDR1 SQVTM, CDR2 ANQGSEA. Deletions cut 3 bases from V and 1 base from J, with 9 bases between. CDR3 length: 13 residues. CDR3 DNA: TGCAGCGTTGACGGGGAGGCGAACACTGAAGCTTTCTTT. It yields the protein CSVDGEANTEAFF.

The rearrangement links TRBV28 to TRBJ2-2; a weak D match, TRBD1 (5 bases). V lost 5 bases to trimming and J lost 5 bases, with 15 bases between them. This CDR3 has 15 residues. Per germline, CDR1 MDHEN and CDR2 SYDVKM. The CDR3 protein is CASSLASAGTGELFF. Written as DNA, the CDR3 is TGTGCCAGCAGTCTGGCTTCTGCAGGGACCGGGGAGCTGTTTTTT.

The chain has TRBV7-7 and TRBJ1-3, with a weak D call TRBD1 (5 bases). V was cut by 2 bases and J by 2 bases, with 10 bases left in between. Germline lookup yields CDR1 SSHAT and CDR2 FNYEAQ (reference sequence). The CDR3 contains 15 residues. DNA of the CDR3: TGTGCCAGCAGCTTATCGCGGGGCCCTGGAAACACCATATATTTT. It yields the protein CASSLSRGPGNTIYF.

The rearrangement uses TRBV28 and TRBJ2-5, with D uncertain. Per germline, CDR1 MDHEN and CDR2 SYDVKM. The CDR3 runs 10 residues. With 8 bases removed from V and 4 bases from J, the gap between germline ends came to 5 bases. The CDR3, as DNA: TGTGCCAGCTTTAGAGAGACCCAGTACTTC. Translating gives CASFRETQYF.

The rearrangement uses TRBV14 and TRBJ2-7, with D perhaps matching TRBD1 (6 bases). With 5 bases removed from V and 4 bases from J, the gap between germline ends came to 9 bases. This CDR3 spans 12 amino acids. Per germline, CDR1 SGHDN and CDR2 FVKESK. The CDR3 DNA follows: TGTGCCAGCAGCAGGACAGTTTACGAGCAGTACTTC. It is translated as CASSRTVYEQYF.

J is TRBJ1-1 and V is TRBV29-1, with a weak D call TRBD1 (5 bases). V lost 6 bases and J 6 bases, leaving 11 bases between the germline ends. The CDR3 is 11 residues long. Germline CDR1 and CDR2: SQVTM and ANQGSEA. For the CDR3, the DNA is TGCAGCGTAAGGGGTAGCGCTGAAGCTTTCTTT. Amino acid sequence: CSVRGSAEAFF.

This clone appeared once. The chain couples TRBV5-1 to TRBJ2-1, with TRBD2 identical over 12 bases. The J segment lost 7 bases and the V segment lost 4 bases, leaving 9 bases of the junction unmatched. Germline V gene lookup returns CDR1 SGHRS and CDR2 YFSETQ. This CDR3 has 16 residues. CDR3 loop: CASSLTSGSRWNEQFF. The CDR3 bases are TGCGCCAGCAGCCTGACTAGCGGGAGCCGTTGGAATGAGCAGTTCTTC.

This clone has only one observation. The CDR3 DNA follows: TGTGCCATCCTCGGGACAACCCTGTACACTGAAGCTTTCTTT. It specifies CAILGTTLYTEAFF. The chain employs TRBV6-1 and TRBJ1-1; D is perhaps TRBD1 (6 bases). V shed 10 bases and J shed 3 bases, with 18 bases lying between them. This CDR3 region has 14 residues. The germline V gene has CDR1 MNHNS and CDR2 SASEGT.

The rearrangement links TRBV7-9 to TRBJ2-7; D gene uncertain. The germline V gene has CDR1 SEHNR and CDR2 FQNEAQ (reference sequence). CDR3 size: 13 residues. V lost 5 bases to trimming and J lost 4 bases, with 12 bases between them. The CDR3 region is CASSLYDLYEQYF. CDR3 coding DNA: TGTGCCAGCAGCCTTTATGACCTTTACGAGCAGTACTTC.

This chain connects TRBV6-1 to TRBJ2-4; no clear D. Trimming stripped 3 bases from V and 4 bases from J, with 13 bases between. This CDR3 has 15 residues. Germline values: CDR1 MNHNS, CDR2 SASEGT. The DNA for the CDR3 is TGTGCCAGCAGTGATTGGGCAGGCGGTAAAAACATTCAGTACTTC. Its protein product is CASSDWAGGKNIQYF.

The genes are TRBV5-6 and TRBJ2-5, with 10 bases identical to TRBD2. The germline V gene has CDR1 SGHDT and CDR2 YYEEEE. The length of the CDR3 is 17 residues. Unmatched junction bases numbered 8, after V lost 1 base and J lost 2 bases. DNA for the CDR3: TGTGCCAGCAGCTTGACAGCGGGAGGGGGGGGTCAAGAGACCCAGTACTTC. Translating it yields CASSLTAGGGGQETQYF.

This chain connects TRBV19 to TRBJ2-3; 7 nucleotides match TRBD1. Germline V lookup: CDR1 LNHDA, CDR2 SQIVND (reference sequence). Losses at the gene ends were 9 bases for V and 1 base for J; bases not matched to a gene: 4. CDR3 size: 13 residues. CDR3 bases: TGTGCCAGCACCGGACAGGGCACAGATACGCAGTATTTT. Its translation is CASTGQGTDTQYF.

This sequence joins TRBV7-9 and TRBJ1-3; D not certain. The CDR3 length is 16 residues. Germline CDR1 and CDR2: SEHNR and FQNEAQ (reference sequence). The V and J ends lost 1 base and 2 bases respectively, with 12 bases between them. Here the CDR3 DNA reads TGTGCCAGCAGCTTAGTTTACGGGGAAACTGGAAACACCATATATTTT. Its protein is CASSLVYGETGNTIYF. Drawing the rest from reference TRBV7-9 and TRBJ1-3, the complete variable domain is DTGVSQNPRHKITKRGQNVTFRCDPISEHNRLYWYRQTLGQGPEFLTYFQNEAQLEKSRLLSDRFSAERPKGSFSTLEIQRTEQGDSAMYLCASSLVYGETGNTIYFGEGSWLTVV.

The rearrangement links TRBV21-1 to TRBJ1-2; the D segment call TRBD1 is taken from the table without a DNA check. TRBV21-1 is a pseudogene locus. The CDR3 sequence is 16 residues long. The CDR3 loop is CASSNGHRRSNYGYTF. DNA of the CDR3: TGTGCCAGCAGCAACGGCCACAGACGCTCTAACTATGGCTACACCTTC.